This T cell receptor (beta chain) comes out of a study of cytomegalovirus exposure and HLA in healthy donors (dated by TCRdb to 2017 to 2019). A note on the overall study: In an earlier analysis of under 750 of the donors, under 300 Gb of sequence data and 100 million or so unique TCR beta sequences from about 180 million T cells were reported. An early release covering some 640 HLA-typed donors comprised approximately 290 gigabases of sequencing data and 85 million to 100 million unique TCR sequences. Of the roughly 430 genotyped donors, about 80% fell in the genetic ancestry cluster associated with self-reported Caucasian donors. The study was designed to test whether signatures of past pathogen exposure could be identified by cataloging public T cell receptors. The study used immunosequencing to profile the T cell repertoires of several hundred subjects and linked those repertoires to cytomegalovirus serostatus. Along with the approximately 700-subject first cohort, a separate validation cohort of 120 different subjects was used. To predict cytomegalovirus infection status, the study combined high-throughput TCR immunosequencing, statistical association of individual TCRs with disease status, and machine learning. A later analysis re-analyzed previously published TCR beta repertoires from several hundred donors and added high-resolution HLA genotyping to study TCR occurrence patterns. In the later analysis, no new phenotypic data were used to find candidate immune exposures; instead, reliance was placed on TCR beta sequences and their occurrence across donors. An earlier analysis of about 620 of the donors applied high-throughput TCR beta sequencing to assess whether each TCR beta V gene segment acted as functional or pseudogenic. Donor age, sex, ethnicity and CMV serostatus were compiled alongside the repertoire data. Genome-wide SNP genotypes for about 65% of the 666 donors were used in a later genetic analysis, which treated that subset as a discovery cohort. All discovery cohort repertoires had been generated using a single sequencing platform. Class I and class II HLA loci were covered by the typing at four-digit resolution. The number of donors typed differed by locus, with about 629-630 for A, B, C, DRB1 and DQB1, 522 for DQA1, approximately 570 for DPA1, and about 450 for DPB1. A few DR-DQ haplotypes were treated as single units for association and clustering because of strong linkage in the cohort. Among 300 to 450 genotyped donors of the cohort, an average of around 240,000 unique TCR beta nucleotide sequences were sequenced per donor, 15% to 20% of them non-productive.

Overall results and qualifications from the work: Only TCR beta chains were sequenced in this cohort, and the absence of alpha or paired-chain data limited detectable features. Correlated functional status among segregating V segments might reflect linkage disequilibrium, but an unknown experimental factor could not be ruled out. When HLA alleles, especially DR and DQ, strongly co-occurred, TCR associations were difficult to assign to individual alleles. In a later analysis, the rate of TCR association differed among HLA loci, with DRB1 alleles having the most associated TCRs and HLA-C alleles having the fewest. In a later analysis, several top co-occurrence clusters were reported to appear linked to parvovirus B19, influenza, CMV and Epstein-Barr virus. CMV serostatus was the only immune exposure information available for the cohort. A few of the identified cytomegalovirus-associated TCR beta chains were confirmed in vitro to be specific for cytomegalovirus antigens. A total of fewer than 200 TCR beta chains were listed by the study as associated with cytomegalovirus. A later analysis found that HLA-associated TCR beta chains were more clonally expanded and had lower generation probabilities than equally common non-associated chains. An earlier analysis of approximately 530 of the donors showed that most TCR beta V segments appeared in productive rearrangements either about 90% or about 30% of the time, which broadly matched IMGT annotations. In a later genetic analysis, a missense DCLRE1C variant was associated with V-gene and J-gene trimming of TCR beta chains, and the association was replicated in an independent cohort. A further reported finding was that TCR beta sequences accurately predicted the HLA-A and HLA-B alleles for most subjects in the first cohort. In a later analysis, most CMV-associated TCR beta chains were found to appear HLA-restricted, with HLA associations seemingly driven largely by CMV exposure. Some IMGT-functional V segments, including TRBV6-2 and TRBV6-3, could not be distinguished by the 87-base-pair reads and were therefore excluded. Cytomegalovirus status was reported to be diagnosed by the classifier with high specificity and sensitivity in both the original and validation cohorts. Because HLA typing was missing for some donors at each locus, association tests included only the typed subset. The authors suggested that the approach could potentially be generalized to other disease states and immunological phenotypes. Roughly 15 rarely observed V segments, including chromosome 9 orphons, were excluded from the earlier analysis of some 590 of the donors because counts were too low. A later analysis associated about 18,000 TCR beta sequences with specific HLA alleles at a false discovery rate of 0.05. In a later genetic analysis, fewer N-insertions in productive TCRs were reported among donors in an Asian-associated ancestry cluster than the approximately 710-donor mean. Most TCR sequences were observed very rarely across donors, whereas some public TCRs were present in many individuals. Presence/absence analyses assumed roughly uniform sequencing depth across donors, an assumption that may not hold. The sequencing pipeline was judged likely to have produced a cluster of highly shared sequence variants as a technical artifact.

About this clone: Its antigen remains unidentified. The record has no base qualities; no much larger clone is one base away.

The cohort was made up of around 720 healthy bone marrow donors. At the time of sampling, every cohort member was nominally healthy, though immune exposures that went unrecorded were likely present. The donor tested CMV seronegative, placing the donor among the 300 to 450 seronegative members of the cohort. Every donor gave a peripheral blood sample, and the peripheral blood mononuclear cells from that sample were used for TCR beta sequencing. The Qiagen DNeasy Blood Extraction Kit was used to extract genomic DNA from the blood cell samples. Libraries came from the immunoSEQ multiplex PCR assay. A mixture of 60 forward primers for TCR Vbeta segments and 13 reverse primers for TCR Jbeta segments was used in the multiplex PCR. The CDR3 region of rearranged TCR beta genes was amplified from genomic DNA by a multiplex PCR assay. The Illumina HiSeq System was used to sequence the amplified TCR beta libraries as 87-base-pair reads. Concerning the study's data processing: A later analysis counted tens of millions of unique TCR beta chains across the 550 to 750 repertoires, and some 11 million of these chains were shared by at least two donors. Raw reads were error-corrected and collapsed into unique sequences with a nearest-neighbor algorithm that merged closely related sequences to remove PCR and sequencing errors. To assign V, D and J gene segments, CDR3 sequences were aligned to IMGT reference sequences. For a sequence to be retained, a match of at least six nucleotides was required to both a V gene segment and a J gene segment. Rearrangements were called productive when the CDR3 lacked stop codons and stayed in frame with V and J; all others were non-productive. CDR3 was defined according to IMGT convention as the region running from the second conserved V-encoded cysteine to the conserved J-encoded phenylalanine. Sequences without an unambiguous match to a single V gene segment were excluded from the earlier analysis of about 600 of the donors. An earlier analysis of 587 of the donors classified V segments as functional when productive rearrangements were above 56.7% and as segregating when the standard deviation between donors was above 5%. To diagnose cytomegalovirus status from the catalog of TCR beta chain sequences, a statistical classification framework was built. A later analysis assigned V and J genes by comparing TCR nucleotide sequences with IMGT/GENE-DB human TR gene sequences. A later analysis assigned CDR3 sequences and most-parsimonious VDJ recombination scenarios with the TCRdist pipeline. In a later analysis, every TCR beta chain was defined by the combination of its CDR3 amino acid sequence and its V-gene family, and reads without a unique V-gene family were dropped. In a later analysis, 450 to 600 highly shared, low-generation-probability nucleotide sequences were removed to address suspected cross-contamination and a sequencing artifact. In a later analysis, a clonal expansion index for each public chain was calculated from normalized within-repertoire ranks of inferred template counts. In a later analysis, generation probabilities were computed with a VDJ recombination model fitted to out-of-frame rearrangements, and the resulting probabilities were checked against IGoR. In a later analysis, TCR-TCR, TCR-HLA and TCR-CMV co-occurrence was scored with hypergeometric tests, and a repertoire-size bias correction was applied to TCR pairs. To estimate false discovery rates, a later analysis permuted the HLA or CMV assignments 20 times. In a later analysis, co-occurring TCRs were grouped using DBSCAN, and TCRdist sequence similarity was added for clustering within HLA-allele-positive subsets. For co-occurrence clustering, repertoires with fewer than 30,000 or more than 120,000 public chains were excluded, along with roughly 5 repertoires with anomalous nucleotide sharing. This is the immuneACCESS table as TCRdb keeps it, with only in-frame sequences that have V and J called. A part of the clones is gone; compared with another copy, unresolved V genes explain less than half, and the rest is unexplained. The DNA gave D and trimming, while V, J and clone size come from that table. The table for this sample lists 100,000 to 150,000 clones; around 80% of them were counted only once. The ten largest clones capture about 4% of the sample.

Inclusive of the bounding cysteine and phenylalanine, the CDR3 is 12 residues long. The kept DNA is CDR3 alone, 36 bases in frame from the first base. Trimming removed 3 bases from V and 6 bases from J, leaving 10 bases between the germline ends. From the germline V gene, CDR1 is SGHRS and CDR2 is YFSETQ. The clonotype was recovered from a woman between 35 and 50 years old in good health and CMV-seronegative. The sample taken for sequencing was PBMCs. The sequence links TRBV5-1 to TRBJ2-7, with the D gene too uncertain to name. The DNA is as follows: TGCGCCAGCAGCTACTCGGGTCGCGAGCAGTACTTC. This codes for CASSYSGREQYF.